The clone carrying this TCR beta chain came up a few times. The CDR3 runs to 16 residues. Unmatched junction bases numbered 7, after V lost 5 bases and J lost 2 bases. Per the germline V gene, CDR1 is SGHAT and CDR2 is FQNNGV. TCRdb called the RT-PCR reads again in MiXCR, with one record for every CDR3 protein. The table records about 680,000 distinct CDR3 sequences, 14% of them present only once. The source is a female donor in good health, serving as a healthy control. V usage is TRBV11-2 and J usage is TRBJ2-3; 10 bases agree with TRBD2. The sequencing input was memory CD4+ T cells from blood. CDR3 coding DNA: TGTGCCAGCAGCCCAGGGGGACTAGCGAACACAGATACGCAGTATTTT. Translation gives CASSPGGLANTDTQYF.